The clone carrying this TCR beta chain has a count of ten or more. Its target is unknown. The study recruited hyperthyroidism patients aged 18 to 65 who were newly diagnosed, under 2 months' duration. V shed 5 bases and J 5 bases; nucleotides not matched to a gene: 14. The CDR3 totals 16 residues. Germline-derived CDR1 and CDR2 are SEHNR and FQNEAQ (reference sequence). These data originate in a study of Graves' ophthalmopathy and Graves' hyperthyroidism. Study conclusions and caveats: Ophthalmopathy progression was predicted by the model at roughly 66% sensitivity and about 74% specificity.

The sequenced template was RNA, covering the TCR beta CDR3 region. HTBI-primed first-round RT-PCR preceded second-round multiplex PCR. TCRdb recomputed calls from the multiplex PCR reads with MiXCR, one row per CDR3 protein. This sample has some 1.1 million distinct CDR3 sequences, with about two fifths found just once. The genes are TRBV7-9 and TRBJ2-7, with TRBD1 matching over 8 bases. The sequenced sample was peripheral blood or thyroid tissue (not recorded which). The TCR sequence derives from an adult man with Graves' hyperthyroidism. This chain's CDR3 is CASSTRSRGPGHEQYF. The CDR3 coding sequence is TGTGCCAGCAGCACCCGATCCAGGGGGCCCGGACACGAGCAGTACTTC.